The 32 T cell receptor beta chains below all came from one sample that was sequenced in a study of T cells in Graves' hyperthyroidism and ophthalmopathy (dated by TCRdb to between 2018 and 2020). Library construction relied on multiplex PCR. Instrument used: Illumina HiSeq 2000. Amplification of TCR beta CDR3 regions was carried out from RNA transcripts. The TCR CDR3 was subjected to a first round of RT-PCR using the HTBI primer set and the Qiagen OneStep RT-PCR kit. TCRdb applied fastp at Q25 and MiXCR to the public reads, then kept only in-frame beta chains. Rows matching on CDR3 protein sequence are summarized as one entry with the most common DNA and genes. The sample has under 400,000 distinct CDR3 sequences on record, over 10% of them singletons. Around a tenth of the sample is in the top ten clones. The sequenced sample was blood. The receptors shown here come from a woman in her late teens or twenties with Graves' hyperthyroidism.

This clonotype was detected ten times or more. The gene calls are TRBV18 and TRBJ2-5, with D unresolved. Germline V gene lookup returns CDR1 KGHSH and CDR2 LQKENI. V was trimmed by 3 bases and J by 3 bases, leaving 2 bases between them. The CDR3 is 11 amino acids. CDR3 residues: CASSPEETQYF. The CDR3 region has the DNA TGTGCCAGCTCACCGGAAGAGACCCAGTACTTC.

Ten or more counts support this clonotype. The V and J genes are TRBV5-8 and TRBJ2-7, with no clear D. V was cut by 5 bases and J by 3 bases, with 15 bases left in between. CDR3 length: 14 residues. CDR1 and CDR2 (germline): SGHTS, YDEGEE. CDR3 protein: CASRLKRLNYEQYF. In DNA, the CDR3 is TGTGCCAGCAGACTGAAACGGTTAAACTACGAGCAGTACTTC.

This clonotype has a count of ten or more. Here the CDR3 reads CASSLFSVMGDTQYF. The CDR3 region has the DNA TGTGCCAGCAGCTTGTTTAGCGTAATGGGAGATACGCAGTATTTT. The rearrangement joins TRBV7-2 to TRBJ2-3, with D possibly matching TRBD2 (5 bases). V was shortened by 3 bases and J by 5 bases, with 15 bases between the two germline ends. The CDR3 is made up of 15 amino acids. Per the germline V gene, CDR1 is SGHTA and CDR2 is FQGNSA.

This clonotype was recorded at least ten times. J is TRBJ2-1 and V is TRBV28; D possibly uses TRBD1 or TRBD2 (5 bases each). The CDR3 consists of 16 residues. Germline V CDR1 and CDR2: MDHEN, SYDVKM. V shed 5 bases and J shed 1 base, with 15 bases lying between them. This CDR3 reads CASSPFGAGSYNEQFF. The CDR3 region has the DNA TGTGCCAGCAGTCCATTCGGGGCCGGATCCTACAATGAGCAGTTCTTC.

This clonotype was observed at least ten times. The rearrangement joins TRBV29-1 to TRBJ2-7; D is unclear. V lost 1 base and J 0 bases, leaving 13 bases between the germline ends. This CDR3 comprises 15 residues. Germline V gives CDR1 SQVTM, CDR2 ANQGSEA. The CDR3 nucleotides read TGCAGCGTTGAAGTGGCAGGACGAAGCTCCTACGAGCAGTACTTC. Protein sequence: CSVEVAGRSSYEQYF.

There are many counts of this clonotype. This sequence joins TRBV12-3 or TRBV12-4 and TRBJ2-3, with a weak D call TRBD1 (5 bases). The CDR3 totals 12 residues. With 6 bases removed from V and 6 bases from J, the gap between germline ends came to 10 bases. The CDR3 nucleotides read TGTGCCAGCAGACAGGATTCGGATACGCAGTATTTT. Protein product: CASRQDSDTQYF.

This chain links TRBV6-1 with TRBJ1-2, with D uncertain. With 5 bases removed from V and 4 bases from J, the gap between germline ends came to 17 bases. The CDR3 consists of 15 residues. CDR1 is MNHNS and CDR2 is SASEGT in the germline V gene. CDR3 DNA sequence: TGTGCCAGCAGTCTATCAGGAGAGGTCTCCTATGGCTACACCTTC. This translates into CASSLSGEVSYGYTF.

This clonotype occurred many times. The chain joins TRBV28 to TRBJ1-5; D not resolved. Trimming shortened V by 1 base and J by 5 bases, and 18 bases separated the two germline ends. The CDR3 is 17 residues long. Germline-derived CDR1 and CDR2 are MDHEN and SYDVKM. The DNA for the CDR3 is TGTGCCAGCAGTTTATACTCCCTAAAGCCTCAAGATCAGCCCCAGCATTTT. This gives the protein CASSLYSLKPQDQPQHF.

Ten or more counts support this clonotype. This sequence joins TRBV20-1 and TRBJ1-1; 8 bases line up with TRBD1. The CDR3 runs to 12 residues. Germline CDR1 is DFQATT and CDR2 is SNEGSKA (reference sequence). The J segment lost 6 bases and the V segment lost 5 bases, leaving 5 bases of the junction unmatched. Here the CDR3 reads CSAQDRVSEAFF. CDR3 nucleotides: TGCAGTGCTCAGGACAGGGTCTCTGAAGCTTTCTTT.

This clonotype was observed a few times. The chain is built from TRBV5-1 and TRBJ1-6; no firm D call. V dropped 2 bases and J dropped 7 bases, with 13 bases sitting between them. Germline V gene sequence: CDR1 SGHRS, CDR2 YFSETQ. The CDR3 length is 15 residues. In DNA form, the CDR3 reads TGCGCCAGCAGCTTAGAGGGAGCTGACAATTCACCCCTCCACTTT. Translating gives CASSLEGADNSPLHF.

The sample holds many counts of this clonotype. The chain carries TRBV12-3 or TRBV12-4 and TRBJ1-2; tentative D call: TRBD1 (5 bases). This CDR3 is built from 14 residues. Trimming took off 2 bases at V and 4 bases at J, with 11 bases between the two ends. The CDR3, as DNA: TGTGCCAGCAGTTTAAGCGGGGCGGGCTATGGCTACACCTTC. This gives the protein CASSLSGAGYGYTF.

This clonotype was seen more than once but under ten times. A junction boundary mismatches the germline segment, possibly from a read error. The J gene is TRBJ2-4, the V gene TRBV12-3 or TRBV12-4, with 7 bases that match TRBD1. The CDR3 has 18 amino acids. CDR3 nucleotide sequence: TGTGCCAGCAGTTTAGCGGGGACAGCCCAAGGAGCCAAAAACATTCGGTACTTC. Its translation: CASSLAGTAQGAKNIRYF.

This clonotype has ten or more counts. This chain connects TRBV24-1 to TRBJ2-2; D gene uncertain. V lost 9 bases, J lost 6 bases, and 10 bases lay in between. CDR1 and CDR2 from the germline V gene are KGHDR and SFDVKD. The length of the CDR3 is 12 residues. The DNA of the CDR3 is TGTGCCACCGTATCACCGCCCGGGGAGCTGTTTTTT. Protein product: CATVSPPGELFF.

The V gene is TRBV15, the J gene TRBJ1-3; D not certain. Trimming took off 0 bases at V and 0 bases at J, with 9 bases between the two ends. This CDR3 contains 16 residues. CDR1 is LNHNV, CDR2 YYDKDF, per germline (reference sequence). CDR3 region: CATSRDPVASGNTIYF. In DNA form, the CDR3 reads TGTGCCACCAGCAGAGATCCGGTGGCCTCTGGAAACACCATATATTTT.

The chain is built from TRBV20-1 and TRBJ1-2; D perhaps matches TRBD1 (5 bases). The CDR3 extends over 15 amino acids. Germline V gene lookup returns CDR1 DFQATT and CDR2 SNEGSKA (reference sequence). CDR3 residues: CGGGGGTRTNYGYTF. The CDR3 bases are TGCGGGGGGGGGGGGGGGACTAGGACTAACTATGGCTACACCTTC.

CDR3 region: CASSLGTGVSYGYTF. The CDR3 coding sequence is TGTGCCAGCAGTTTAGGGACAGGGGTTAGCTATGGCTACACCTTC. The rearrangement joins TRBV28 to TRBJ1-2; 10 bases line up with TRBD1. The CDR3 sequence is 15 residues long. Germline values: CDR1 MDHEN, CDR2 SYDVKM. V dropped 2 bases and J dropped 4; count of bases not matched to a gene: 4.

The table lists this clonotype with many counts. The chain combines TRBV11-2 with TRBJ1-4; possible D gene TRBD1, 6 bases. The CDR3 length is 17 residues. Germline values: CDR1 SGHAT, CDR2 FQNNGV. V lost 1 base to trimming and J lost 0 bases, with 12 bases between them. The CDR3 DNA reads as TGTGCCAGCAGCTTAGGGGGGCTCCCCTCAACTAATGAAAAACTGTTTTTT. Residues: CASSLGGLPSTNEKLFF.

The chain has TRBV28 and TRBJ2-1; TRBD2 aligns across 11 bases. The junction had 8 bases not matched to a gene; V was cut back by 3 bases and J by 10 bases. CDR3 size: 15 residues. Germline CDR1 is MDHEN and CDR2 is SYDVKM. The CDR3 spells CASSFSGRGPYEQFF. The CDR3 nucleotides are TGTGCCAGCAGTTTTAGCGGGAGGGGGCCCTACGAGCAGTTCTTC. The variable domain in full, with the rest retrieved from reference TRBV28 and TRBJ2-1, is DVKVTQSSRYLVKRTGEKVFLECVQDMDHENMFWYRQDPGLGLRLIYFSYDVKMKEKGDIPEGYSVSREKKERFSLILESASTNQTSMYLCASSFSGRGPYEQFFGPGTRLTVL.

This clonotype was found a few times. The chain is built from TRBV28 and TRBJ2-6; D gene uncertain. The CDR3 contains 19 residues. Germline CDR1 and CDR2: MDHEN and SYDVKM. V lost 2 bases to trimming and J lost 2 bases, with 19 bases between them. The DNA for the CDR3 is TGTGCCAGCAGTTTAATGTCAGGTATTTCCCTCACTGGGGCCAACGTCCTGACTTTC. Encoded protein: CASSLMSGISLTGANVLTF.

This clonotype was counted at least ten times. This chain joins TRBV12-3 or TRBV12-4 and TRBJ1-4; D uncertain. The CDR3 covers 15 residues. V was clipped by 3 bases and J by 8 bases, with 16 bases between them. The CDR3 bases are TGTGCCAGCAGTTTTAGGGCAAGCAGAAACGAAAAACTGTTTTTT. It yields the protein CASSFRASRNEKLFF.

The genes are TRBV28 and TRBJ1-6; 9 bases are a match to TRBD1. Germline-derived CDR1 and CDR2 are MDHEN and SYDVKM. V gave up 9 bases and J gave up 5 bases; unmatched junction bases: 8. CDR3 length: 15 residues. In DNA, the CDR3 is TGTGCCAGTGACTCCGGGACAGGGAATAATTCACCCCTCCACTTT. Its protein product is CASDSGTGNNSPLHF.

This clonotype was observed at least ten times. The chain uses TRBV28 and TRBJ1-3; D possibly corresponds to TRBD1 (5 bases). The CDR3 extends over 13 amino acids. Trimming took off 2 bases at V and 3 bases at J, with 5 bases between the two ends. The germline V gene has CDR1 MDHEN and CDR2 SYDVKM. This CDR3 is CASSLQGGNTIYF. The CDR3 bases are TGTGCCAGCAGTTTACAGGGTGGAAACACCATATATTTT.

This clonotype was recorded many times. V and J are TRBV28 and TRBJ2-1, with D maybe TRBD2 (6 bases). The CDR3 length is 15 residues. Germline CDR1 reads MDHEN; CDR2 reads SYDVKM. The ends were cut back, 6 bases at V and 7 bases at J, with 19 bases in the middle. Here the CDR3 reads CASRLEGPALNEQFF. CDR3 sequence (DNA): TGTGCCAGCAGGCTGGAGGGGCCCGCCTTAAATGAGCAGTTCTTC.

In this sample, this clonotype turned up many times. The rearrangement links TRBV28 to TRBJ2-7; 8 positions match TRBD2. After removal of 9 bases from V and 8 bases from J, the junction contained 12 bases not matched to a gene. CDR3 size: 13 residues. CDR1 is MDHEN, CDR2 SYDVKM, per germline. CDR3 sequence reads: CASRSGSGGQQYF. The CDR3, as DNA: TGTGCCAGTCGGAGCGGGAGTGGGGGACAGCAGTACTTC.

This clonotype was detected many times. The V call is TRBV28, the J call TRBJ2-7; 7 nucleotides agree with TRBD1. CDR1 and CDR2 from the germline V gene are MDHEN and SYDVKM. Losses at the gene ends were 11 bases for V and 1 base for J; bases not matched to a gene: 8. This CDR3 is built from 13 residues. CDR3 residues: CAAQDRLSYEQYF. As DNA, the CDR3 is TGTGCCGCCCAGGACAGGTTATCCTACGAGCAGTACTTC.

In its sample, this clonotype was seen a few times. This rearrangement joins TRBV27 to TRBJ2-1; TRBD2 matches 10 bases. V trimming: 3 bases; J trimming: 4 bases; junction bases outside the gene matches: 6. The germline V gene encodes CDR1 MNHEY and CDR2 SMNVEV (reference sequence). The CDR3 is made up of 16 amino acids. In DNA form, the CDR3 reads TGTGCCAGCAGTTTGGGAGGACTAGCGGTTTACAATGAGCAGTTCTTC. Translated, it gives CASSLGGLAVYNEQFF.

This clonotype appeared many times. The chain uses TRBV27 and TRBJ2-5, with TRBD2 identical over 12 bases. CDR1 MNHEY and CDR2 SMNVEV come from the germline V gene (reference sequence). The CDR3 consists of 21 residues. Trimming at V came to 1 base and at J to 5 bases, leaving 20 bases not matched to a gene. DNA of the CDR3: TGTGCCAGCAGTTTATATCCTAGCGGGAGGGCCTCTGGCTCGGTTCGGGAGACCCAGTACTTC. It codes for CASSLYPSGRASGSVRETQYF.

This clonotype showed up many times. The J gene is TRBJ1-1, the V gene TRBV20-1, with D perhaps TRBD1 (5 bases). V lost 2 bases and J lost 1, with 8 bases in between. Germline assignment: CDR1 DFQATT and CDR2 SNEGSKA (reference sequence). The CDR3 has 13 amino acids. CDR3 DNA: TGCAGTGCTAGAACAGGAGGGAACACTGAAGCTTTCTTT. It codes for CSARTGGNTEAFF.

This chain joins TRBV6-1 and TRBJ1-6; 8 bases align to TRBD1. J was trimmed by 2 bases and V by 6 bases; bases with no gene match: 6. Germline assignment: CDR1 MNHNS and CDR2 SASEGT. The CDR3 runs to 16 residues. CDR3 in DNA: TGTGCCAGCAGCGATTCGGGACAGGCCTATAATTCACCCCTCCACTTT. The encoded protein is CASSDSGQAYNSPLHF.

This clonotype was seen ten or more times. The chain recombines TRBV2 with TRBJ2-5, with D uncertain. The CDR3 consists of 16 residues. Trimming left V 2 bases short and J 5 bases short, with 18 bases between. CDR1 and CDR2 (germline): SNHLY, FYNNEI. CDR3 loop: CASSEKIGISRETQYF. The CDR3 DNA follows: TGTGCCAGCAGTGAAAAGATTGGCATTTCAAGGGAGACCCAGTACTTC. Supplemented by reference TRBV2 and TRBJ2-5, the full variable domain reads EPEVTQTPSHQVTQMGQEVILRCVPISNHLYFYWYRQILGQKVEFLVSFYNNEISEKSEIFDDQFSVERPDGSNFTLKIRSTKLEDSAMYFCASSEKIGISRETQYFGPGTRLLVL.

The sample holds many counts of this clonotype. J is TRBJ2-3 and V is TRBV19; 9 bases are shared with TRBD1. V lost 10 bases and J lost 3; bases outside the gene matches: 8. The germline gives CDR1 LNHDA, CDR2 SQIVND (reference sequence). The CDR3 covers 14 residues. CDR3 amino acids: CATTDRGGTDTQYF. In DNA form, the CDR3 reads TGTGCCACCACGGACAGGGGAGGTACAGATACGCAGTATTTT.

The V and J genes are TRBV9 and TRBJ2-1, with no clear D. This CDR3 is 11 amino acids long. V lost 0 bases and J 10 bases, leaving 5 bases between the germline ends. From germline, CDR1 is SGDLS and CDR2 YYNGEE. CDR3 protein: CASSVADEQFF. In nucleotides, the CDR3 is TGTGCCAGCAGCGTAGCGGACGAGCAGTTCTTC.